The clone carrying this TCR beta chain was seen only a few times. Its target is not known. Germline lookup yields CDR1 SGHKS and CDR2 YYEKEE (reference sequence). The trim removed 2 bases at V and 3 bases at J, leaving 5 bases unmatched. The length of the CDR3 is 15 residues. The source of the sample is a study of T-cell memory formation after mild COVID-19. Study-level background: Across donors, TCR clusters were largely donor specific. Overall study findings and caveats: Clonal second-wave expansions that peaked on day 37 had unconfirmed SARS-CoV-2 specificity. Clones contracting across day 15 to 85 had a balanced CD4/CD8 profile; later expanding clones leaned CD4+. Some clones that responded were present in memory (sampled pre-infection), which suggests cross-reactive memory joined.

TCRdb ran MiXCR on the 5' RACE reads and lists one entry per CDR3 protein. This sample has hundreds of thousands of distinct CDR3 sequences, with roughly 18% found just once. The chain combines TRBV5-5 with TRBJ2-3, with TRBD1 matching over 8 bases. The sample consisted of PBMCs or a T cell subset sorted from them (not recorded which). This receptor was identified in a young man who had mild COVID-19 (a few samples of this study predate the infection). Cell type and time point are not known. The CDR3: CASSFPTGGTDTQYF. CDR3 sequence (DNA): TGTGCCAGCAGCTTCCCAACAGGGGGTACAGATACGCAGTATTTT.